This is a list of T cell receptor beta chains from one sample in a study of PD-L1 blockade in urothelial cancer. Profiled with immunoSEQ multiplex PCR; TCRdb holds only in-frame clones, not every one. The sample consists of 46,000 or so clones, about 85% of them appearing once. This specimen consisted of PBMCs, obtained around atezolizumab (anti-PD-L1) treatment. The receptors derive from a man aged 55 to 70 with urothelial cancer. CDR3s include the opening cysteine and the closing phenylalanine or tryptophan. The D gene is left open where the match is weak. Size tells how often a clone was seen (once, few, many) or the class of an expanded clone, and some rows leave it out.

>TRBV9|NA|TRBJ2-5|NA
TGTGCCAGCAGCCGGACTACCAAAGAGACCCAGTACTTC
CASSRTTKETQYF
>TRBV4-2|NA|TRBJ1-6|NA
TGTGCCAGCAGCCAAGAACCTCAGGGTACCCTCCACTTT
CASSQEPQGTLHF
>TRBV2|NA|TRBJ2-1|TRBD1
TGTGCCAGCAGTGGCGGCAGGGGGCTGGAAAATGAGCAGTTCTTC
CASSGGRGLENEQFF
>TRBV2|NA|TRBJ1-1|NA
TGTGCCAGCAGGCCTGCAGGGCTGACTGAAGCTTTCTTT
CASRPAGLTEAFF
>TRBV13|NA|TRBJ2-1|TRBD2
TGTGCCAGCAGCTTACTTGGGACTAGCAATGAGCAGTTCTTC
CASSLLGTSNEQFF
>TRBV7-2|once|TRBJ2-4|TRBD1
TGTGCCAGCAGCTTAGCGGGACAGGGGACAAACATTCAGTACTTC
CASSLAGQGTNIQYF
>TRBV6-1|NA|TRBJ1-5|NA
TGTGCCAGCAGTGAAGATATGACAGGCAGTTATAGCAATCAGCCCCAGCATTTT
CASSEDMTGSYSNQPQHF
>TRBV7-8|once|TRBJ2-2|TRBD1
TGTGCCAGCAGCTTCTCGGACAGGGGCACCGGGGAGCTGTTTTTT
CASSFSDRGTGELFF
>TRBV10-2|NA|TRBJ1-1|TRBD1
TGCGCCAGCAGTGGGGCAGGGGGCGGCACTGAAGCTTTCTTT
CASSGAGGGTEAFF
>TRBV7-9|NA|TRBJ1-5|TRBD1
TGTGCCAGCAGCCCATCCGGGACAGGGTGGTTTCAGCCCCAGCATTTT
CASSPSGTGWFQPQHF
>TRBV5-6|NA|TRBJ1-2|NA
TGTGCCAGCAGACCCCGCCGGATGGGGAGCTATGGCTACACCTTC
CASRPRRMGSYGYTF
>TRBV4-1|NA|TRBJ1-2|NA
TGCGCCAGCAGCCAACATTTGGGGGGACTAGCGTATGGCTACACCTTC
CASSQHLGGLAYGYTF
>TRBV7-9|NA|TRBJ1-6|NA
TGTGCCAGCAGCTTAGCGCGGGGTATGGGTTCACCCCTCCACTTT
CASSLARGMGSPLHF
>TRBV6-1|NA|TRBJ2-5|NA
TGTGCCAGCAACCCTATGGTGGGGGGTTGGGAGACCCAGTACTTC
CASNPMVGGWETQYF
>TRBV12-5|NA|TRBJ1-1|NA
TGTGCTAGTGGTTTGGTATTTTCGGTTATGAGTTCGGAAGCTTTCTTT
CASGLVFSVMSSEAFF
>TRBV10-3|NA|TRBJ1-5|TRBD1
TGTGCCATCAGTGAGGGGACAGGGACTGGACAGCCCCAGCATTTT
CAISEGTGTGQPQHF
>TRBV7-9|NA|TRBJ2-7|TRBD1
TGTGCCAGCAGCCCCTGGACAGGATCCTACCACGAGCAGTACTTC
CASSPWTGSYHEQYF
>TRBV4-2|NA|TRBJ1-4|NA
TGTGCCAGCAGCCGCGCGCAGGATGCAACTAATGAAAAACTGTTTTTT
CASSRAQDATNEKLFF
>TRBV5-1|few|TRBJ2-5|TRBD2
TGCGCCAGCAGCCGGGAGGTTGGCGGGGGGGAGAAGACCCAGTACTTC
CASSREVGGGEKTQYF
>TRBV5-1|NA|TRBJ2-7|TRBD2
TGCGCCAGCAGCTTCGGACTAGCGGGCCCGTCCGAGCAGTACTTC
CASSFGLAGPSEQYF
>TRBV13|NA|TRBJ2-7|TRBD1
TGTGCCAGCGGGTCCTGGGACAGCTCCTACGAGCAGTACTTC
CASGSWDSSYEQYF
>TRBV10-2|few|TRBJ1-4|TRBD1
TGCGCCAGCAGGGACAGGACTAATGAAAAACTGTTTTTT
CASRDRTNEKLFF
>TRBV2|once|TRBJ2-4|TRBD1
TGTGCCAGCACTAGAAGTGGGGGACAGGGGGCTAAAAACATTCAGTACTTC
CASTRSGGQGAKNIQYF
>TRBV6-4|NA|TRBJ2-1|TRBD2
TGTGCCAGCAGTGACTCGAAAGCGGGGGGTCTACTGCGGCAGTTCTTC
CASSDSKAGGLLRQFF
>TRBV7-2|NA|TRBJ1-1|NA
TGTGCCAGCAGCCCACAAAAGAACACTGAAGCTTTCTTT
CASSPQKNTEAFF
>TRBV27|NA|TRBJ2-7|TRBD1
TGTGCCAGCAGACGGACAGGAACCTACGAGCAGTACTTC
CASRRTGTYEQYF
>TRBV28|NA|TRBJ1-6|TRBD1
TGTGCCAGCAGTCCACAGGGGGCTGTCGGTAATTCACCCCTCCACTTT
CASSPQGAVGNSPLHF
>TRBV7-9|NA|TRBJ1-1|TRBD1
TGTGCCAGCAGCGCCGCCACAGGGGTGAGCACTGAAGCTTTCTTT
CASSAATGVSTEAFF
>TRBV5-1|NA|TRBJ2-3|TRBD1
TGCGCCAGCAGCCAGGACAGGGTCGGAAGCACAGATACGCAGTATTTT
CASSQDRVGSTDTQYF